The 27 T cell receptor beta chains reported below all come from one sample, sequenced in a study of blood T cell repertoires in COVID-19 (dated by TCRdb to 2020 to 2021). Library preparation employed the immunoSEQ multiplex PCR assay. TCRdb holds this immuneACCESS table with in-frame rearrangements only. Some clones are missing; in checked studies, unresolved V genes explain under half, and the rest has no known cause. In this sample the table shows about 110,000 clones, about 85% of which occur a single time. The ten top clones hold around 4.8% of the sample. The sample was peripheral blood. The receptors originated from a human donor in a cohort sampled during active COVID-19.

V and J are TRBV6-5 and TRBJ1-2; no firm D call. The V end was cut by 4 bases, the J end by 8 bases, with 11 bases between. Germline CDR1 and CDR2: MNHEY and SVGAGI. CDR3 length: 12 residues. The CDR3 loop is CASSSITTGYTF. CDR3 coding DNA: TGTGCCAGCAGTTCCATTACGACAGGCTACACCTTC.

The V gene is TRBV2, the J gene TRBJ2-1, with D perhaps matching TRBD1 (5 bases). Trimming pared 8 bases from V and 4 bases from J, leaving 18 bases between. Germline V gives CDR1 SNHLY, CDR2 FYNNEI. The CDR3 spans 15 residues. CDR3 in DNA: TGTGCCAGCGGGGCCCGACCGACGGATTACAATGAGCAGTTCTTC. It translates to CASGARPTDYNEQFF.

The V and J genes are TRBV5-4 and TRBJ2-1, with 7 bases that match TRBD2. The length of the CDR3 is 13 residues. Germline assignment: CDR1 SGHNT and CDR2 YYREEE (reference sequence). V lost 0 bases to trimming and J lost 10 bases; unmatched junction nucleotides: 4. CDR3 sequence reads: CASSLGWGGEQFF. The CDR3 DNA follows: TGTGCCAGCAGCTTGGGTTGGGGAGGGGAGCAGTTCTTC.

V gene TRBV30 combines with J gene TRBJ1-4; no definite D call. With 2 bases removed from V and 5 bases from J, the gap between germline ends came to 12 bases. This CDR3 contains 14 residues. CDR1 GTSNPN and CDR2 SVGIG come from the germline V gene (reference sequence). The CDR3 nucleotides are TGTGCCTGGAGTTTGGGCCGCCTAAATGAAAAACTGTTTTTT. This sequence encodes CAWSLGRLNEKLFF.

The chain links TRBV5-4 to TRBJ2-7, with a possible D match to TRBD1 (6 bases). CDR1 SGHNT and CDR2 YYREEE come from the germline V gene (reference sequence). V lost 3 bases and J 4 bases, leaving 8 bases between the germline ends. The CDR3 runs to 12 residues. Written as DNA, the CDR3 is TGTGCCAGCAGCTCCAGGGGTTACGAGCAGTACTTC. This sequence encodes CASSSRGYEQYF.

The chain is built from TRBV4-3 and TRBJ1-3; 9 positions agree with TRBD1. CDR3 length: 15 amino acids. V lost 5 bases to trimming and J lost 4 bases; unmatched junction nucleotides: 6. Per germline, CDR1 LGHNA and CDR2 YSLEER. The DNA for the CDR3 is TGCGCCAGCAGCACCCGGACAGGGGTAGGAAACACCATATATTTT. This codes for CASSTRTGVGNTIYF.

V is TRBV3-1 (or the pseudogene TRBV3-2) and J is TRBJ1-1; D might be TRBD1 (6 bases). The CDR3 totals 12 residues. V was clipped by 0 bases and J by 7 bases, with 6 bases between them. Germline CDR1 reads LGHDT; CDR2 reads YNNKEL (reference sequence). The CDR3, as DNA: TGTGCCAGCAGCCAAGAAGGGGGTGAAGCTTTCTTT. Its translation: CASSQEGGEAFF.

The chain uses TRBV28 and TRBJ2-3; TRBD2 matches at 11 bases. CDR3 length: 14 residues. Per the germline V gene, CDR1 is MDHEN and CDR2 is SYDVKM. The trim removed 7 bases at V and 2 bases at J, leaving 2 bases unmatched. CDR3 sequence: CASIAGGLTDTQYF. The CDR3, as DNA: TGTGCCAGCATAGCGGGAGGGCTCACAGATACGCAGTATTTT.

The rearrangement joins TRBV5-1 to TRBJ2-3, with 7 bases fitting TRBD2. Germline V gives CDR1 SGHRS, CDR2 YFSETQ. The CDR3 totals 15 residues. The V segment lost 3 bases and the J segment 0 bases; nucleotides outside the gene matches: 4. This chain's CDR3 is CASSSSGISTDTQYF. The CDR3 nucleotides read TGCGCCAGCAGCTCCAGCGGGATTAGCACAGATACGCAGTATTTT.

The V and J genes are TRBV9 and TRBJ2-1; 9 bases agree with TRBD2. CDR3 length: 16 amino acids. CDR1 and CDR2 from the germline V gene are SGDLS and YYNGEE. V lost 0 bases to trimming and J lost 3 bases; unmatched junction nucleotides: 4. As DNA, the CDR3 is TGTGCCAGCAGCGTAGTAGGAGCGGGGGGCTACAATGAGCAGTTCTTC. It encodes CASSVVGAGGYNEQFF.

This chain joins TRBV19 and TRBJ1-2; tentative D call: TRBD1 (6 bases). The CDR3 has 15 amino acids. V lost 3 bases, J lost 0 bases, and 11 bases lay in between. The germline gives CDR1 LNHDA, CDR2 SQIVND (reference sequence). CDR3: CASSIYPGANYGYTF. The DNA for the CDR3 is TGTGCCAGTAGTATTTATCCAGGGGCTAACTATGGCTACACCTTC.

J is TRBJ2-1 and V is TRBV5-6; 7 nucleotides line up with TRBD2. Germline lookup yields CDR1 SGHDT and CDR2 YYEEEE. The V gene end was trimmed by 6 bases and the J gene end by 3 bases; junction bases not matched to a gene: 12. The CDR3 extends over 16 amino acids. The CDR3 sequence is CASTLLSGGRYNEQFF. The CDR3 region has the DNA TGTGCCAGCACCCTTTTGTCGGGAGGACGCTACAATGAGCAGTTCTTC.

This clone was observed a handful of times. The rearrangement joins TRBV11-3 to TRBJ1-6; a weak D match, TRBD1 (5 bases). Germline assignment: CDR1 SGHNT and CDR2 YENEEA. This CDR3 is 13 amino acids long. Trimming took off 5 bases at V and 6 bases at J, with 8 bases between the two ends. As DNA, the CDR3 is TGTGCCAGCAGCAGGGGCCCTAATTCACCCCTCCACTTT. Encoded protein: CASSRGPNSPLHF.

The chain employs TRBV2 and TRBJ2-3; 11 nucleotides match TRBD2. The junction had 8 bases not matched to a gene; V was cut back by 11 bases and J by 1 base. The CDR3 is made up of 15 amino acids. In germline, CDR1 is SNHLY, CDR2 FYNNEI. Written as DNA, the CDR3 is TGTGCCGGATCCTTAGCGGGGGGGGGCACAGATACGCAGTATTTT. Translated: CAGSLAGGGTDTQYF.

The V gene is TRBV5-1, the J gene TRBJ2-3; 7 nucleotides line up with TRBD2. Germline V gene sequence: CDR1 SGHRS, CDR2 YFSETQ. This CDR3 comprises 18 residues. V lost 4 bases to trimming and J lost 0 bases; unmatched junction nucleotides: 14. The DNA for the CDR3 is TGCGCCAGCAGCGGAGGACTAGGACCCAGCGGGAGCACAGATACGCAGTATTTT. It is translated as CASSGGLGPSGSTDTQYF.

The CDR3 nucleotides read TGCGCCAGCAGCTTGTACAGCTCCTACGAGCAGTACTTC. It yields the protein CASSLYSSYEQYF. J is TRBJ2-7 and V is TRBV5-1; D remains unclear. Germline V gene data show CDR1 as SGHRS and CDR2 as YFSETQ. Trimming removed 1 base from V and 0 bases from J, with 5 bases in between. The CDR3 sequence is 13 residues long.

This chain links TRBV9 with TRBJ2-3, with TRBD2 matching over 9 bases. The CDR3 is 15 residues long. Germline loops: CDR1 SGDLS, CDR2 YYNGEE. J was trimmed by 2 bases and V by 5 bases; bases with no gene match: 6. The CDR3 sequence: CASSDGLANTDTQYF. The CDR3 nucleotides read TGTGCCAGCAGTGACGGACTAGCGAACACAGATACGCAGTATTTT. Combining the CDR3 with reference TRBV9 and TRBJ2-3 gives the whole variable domain DSGVTQTPKHLITATGQRVTLRCSPRSGDLSVYWYQQSLDQGLQFLIQYYNGEERAKGNILERFSAQQFPDLHSELNLSSLELGDSALYFCASSDGLANTDTQYFGPGTRLTVL.

This clone has just one count. The chain links TRBV7-3 to TRBJ2-6; TRBD2 agrees at 7 bases. Germline V CDR1 and CDR2: SGHTA, FQGTGA. Trimming at V came to 2 bases and at J to 0 bases, leaving 4 bases not matched to a gene. There are 17 residues in the CDR3. The CDR3 reads CASSLAGANSGANVLTF. DNA for the CDR3: TGTGCCAGCAGCTTAGCGGGAGCCAACTCTGGGGCCAACGTCCTGACTTTC.

This clone was picked up one time. The chain recombines TRBV27 with TRBJ2-7, with TRBD2 identical over 14 bases. The CDR3 has 17 amino acids. Losses at the gene ends were 6 bases for V and 4 bases for J; bases not matched to a gene: 11. The germline V gene encodes CDR1 MNHEY and CDR2 SMNVEV (reference sequence). The CDR3 DNA reads TGTGCCAGCAGGCGGACGGGACTAGCGGGAGAAATATACGAGCAGTACTTC. Amino acids: CASRRTGLAGEIYEQYF.

This clone appeared a few times. The V call is TRBV6-5, the J call TRBJ1-5, with D perhaps matching TRBD1 (5 bases). With 3 bases removed from V and 2 bases from J, the gap between germline ends came to 8 bases. There are 14 residues in the CDR3. Germline CDR1 MNHEY, CDR2 SVGAGI. DNA for the CDR3: TGTGCCAGCAGTTATACGGGGGGCAATCAGCCCCAGCATTTT. It specifies CASSYTGGNQPQHF.

The genes are TRBV10-2 and TRBJ2-7; 12 positions match TRBD2. The CDR3 extends over 13 amino acids. Germline V gene lookup returns CDR1 WSHSY and CDR2 SAAADI. V lost 10 bases to trimming and J lost 4 bases; unmatched junction nucleotides: 5. CDR3 sequence (DNA): TGCGCCATCCGACTAGCGGGAGTATACGAGCAGTACTTC. Translation gives CAIRLAGVYEQYF.

This chain links TRBV11-2 with TRBJ2-1, with 7 bases identical to TRBD2. Germline values: CDR1 SGHAT, CDR2 FQNNGV. Unmatched junction bases numbered 11, after V lost 1 base and J lost 2 bases. The length of the CDR3 is 18 residues. Here the CDR3 DNA reads TGTGCCAGCAGCTTAGCAATTAGCGGGTTGTTAACCTACAATGAGCAGTTCTTC. This encodes CASSLAISGLLTYNEQFF.

The chain uses TRBV5-8 and TRBJ2-3; D gene uncertain. V lost 1 base to trimming and J lost 5 bases, with 8 bases between them. CDR1 is SGHTS and CDR2 is YDEGEE in the germline V gene. This CDR3 contains 13 residues. DNA for the CDR3: TGTGCCAGCAGCTTGCCCCATCAAGATACGCAGTATTTT. The encoded protein is CASSLPHQDTQYF.

V usage is TRBV9 and J usage is TRBJ1-2, with 11 bases matching TRBD1. V shed 0 bases and J 6 bases; nucleotides not matched to a gene: 10. CDR3 length equals 17 residues. The germline CDR1 and CDR2 sequences are SGDLS and YYNGEE. CDR3 residues: CASSVVGPDRGPDGYTF. The CDR3 nucleotides are TGTGCCAGCAGCGTAGTGGGGCCGGACAGGGGGCCTGATGGCTACACCTTC.

The chain is built from TRBV12-5 and TRBJ1-2, with a possible D match to TRBD1 (6 bases). Germline values: CDR1 LGHNT, CDR2 FRNRAP. Trimming removed 6 bases at V and 4 bases at J, with 12 bases between. The CDR3 consists of 13 residues. The CDR3 loop is CASGPDSSYGYTF. For the CDR3, the DNA is TGTGCTAGTGGACCGGACAGCAGCTATGGCTACACCTTC. The full variable domain, in which reference TRBV12-5 and TRBJ1-2 provide the parts outside the CDR3, is DARVTQTPRHKVTEMGQEVTMRCQPILGHNTVFWYRQTMMQGLELLAYFRNRAPLDDSGMPKDRFSAEMPDATLATLKIQPSEPRDSAVYFCASGPDSSYGYTFGSGTRLTVV.

The chain couples TRBV18 to TRBJ2-5; a possible D gene is TRBD2 (5 bases). This CDR3 is built from 12 residues. V shed 4 bases and J shed 5 bases, with 8 bases lying between them. In germline, CDR1 is KGHSH, CDR2 LQKENI. The CDR3 coding sequence is TGTGCCAGCTCACGGACTGGGGAGACCCAGTACTTC. Translated: CASSRTGETQYF.

V gene TRBV23-1 combines with J gene TRBJ2-1, with 14 bases matching TRBD2. TRBV23-1 is filed as an ORF, its function uncertain. The CDR3 has 22 residues. J gave up 0 bases and V 0 bases, and 13 bases lay outside the gene matches. CDR3 DNA sequence: TGCGCCAGCAGTCAATCAAACCCCTGGACTAGCGGGAGGCCCAGCTCCTACAATGAGCAGTTCTTC. Translated: CASSQSNPWTSGRPSSYNEQFF.